Below are 21 T cell receptor beta chains sequenced from a single sample in a study of T cell responses to AZD1222 COVID-19 vaccine. TCRdb's table, derived via immunoSEQ multiplex PCR, lists solely in-frame clones and lacks some. The sample holds 100,000 to 120,000 clones, around 81% seen once. Sequencing used peripheral blood, obtained on day 0 of AZD1222 vaccination. These receptors were collected from an adult in good health.

V and J are TRBV18 and TRBJ1-5; D remains ambiguous. Trimming removed 2 bases from V and 8 bases from J, with 10 bases in between. CDR3 length: 13 residues. Germline lookup yields CDR1 KGHSH and CDR2 LQKENI. CDR3 sequence reads: CASSPGMREPQHF. In DNA, the CDR3 is TGTGCCAGCTCACCAGGGATGCGGGAGCCCCAGCATTTT.

This chain connects TRBV5-5 to TRBJ2-1, with D hard to call. CDR3 size: 12 residues. Trimming took off 4 bases at V and 9 bases at J, with 11 bases between the two ends. Germline V gives CDR1 SGHKS, CDR2 YYEKEE (reference sequence). The CDR3 loop reads CASSPDPVEQFF. For the CDR3, the DNA is TGTGCCAGCAGCCCGGACCCCGTTGAGCAGTTCTTC.

The chain recombines TRBV7-2 with TRBJ2-5; weak D call: TRBD1 (6 bases). Per the germline V gene, CDR1 is SGHTA and CDR2 is FQGNSA. Deletions cut 1 base from V and 6 bases from J, with 18 bases between. This CDR3 has 16 residues. The CDR3 bases are TGTGCCAGCAGCTTAGGGGCAGGGGTTCGCGTAAAGACCCAGTACTTC. This gives the protein CASSLGAGVRVKTQYF.

The V and J genes are TRBV7-9 and TRBJ1-1; no reliable D call. From germline, CDR1 is SEHNR and CDR2 FQNEAQ (reference sequence). Trimming took 1 base from V and 5 from J, leaving 11 bases between them. CDR3 length: 14 amino acids. CDR3 coding DNA: TGTGCCAGCAGCTTAGGGGAGGTGTGGACTGAAGCTTTCTTT. Translated, it gives CASSLGEVWTEAFF.

The rearrangement joins TRBV30 to TRBJ1-2; no definite D call. Trimming shortened V by 0 bases and J by 3 bases, and 5 bases separated the two germline ends. The CDR3 runs to 12 residues. Germline V gives CDR1 GTSNPN, CDR2 SVGIG (reference sequence). CDR3 region: CAWSVIDYGYTF. The CDR3 DNA follows: TGTGCCTGGAGTGTAATAGACTATGGCTACACCTTC.

CDR3 sequence reads: CASSPLAGAVETQYF. The CDR3 nucleotides read TGTGCCAGCAGTCCACTAGCGGGAGCGGTGGAGACCCAGTACTTC. The V call is TRBV6-5, the J call TRBJ2-5; TRBD2 matches at 11 bases. The CDR3 totals 15 residues. Germline V gives CDR1 MNHEY, CDR2 SVGAGI. The J segment lost 5 bases and the V segment lost 5 bases, leaving 7 bases of the junction unmatched.

This clone was detected once. The chain links TRBV6-2 or TRBV6-3 to TRBJ1-2; D is possibly TRBD1 (5 bases). Germline CDR1 MNHEY, CDR2 SVGEGT. The germline V and J ends were trimmed by 2 bases and 6 bases, with 10 bases remaining between them. CDR3 length: 13 amino acids. The CDR3, as DNA: TGTGCCAGCAGTTACCCCCCAGGGAATGGCTACACCTTC. It specifies CASSYPPGNGYTF.

V gene TRBV19 combines with J gene TRBJ1-1; D unresolved. The germline gives CDR1 LNHDA, CDR2 SQIVND (reference sequence). V lost 1 base, J lost 3 bases, and 9 bases lay in between. The CDR3 runs 14 residues. CDR3 sequence: CASSIGTQHTEAFF. CDR3 nucleotides: TGTGCCAGTAGTATAGGGACCCAGCACACTGAAGCTTTCTTT.

This clone occurred a few times. The chain carries TRBV5-1 and TRBJ2-3; TRBD2 aligns across 10 bases. The V gene end was trimmed by 6 bases and the J gene end by 5 bases; junction bases not matched to a gene: 6. This CDR3 has 14 amino acids. Germline CDR1 SGHRS, CDR2 YFSETQ. The CDR3 is CASKAGGPGDTQYF. CDR3 DNA sequence: TGCGCCAGCAAAGCGGGAGGGCCGGGAGATACGCAGTATTTT.

A few counts support this clone. The V call is TRBV25-1, the J call TRBJ2-4; TRBD1 aligns across 9 bases. Germline values: CDR1 MGHDK, CDR2 SYGVNS. The junction had 5 bases not matched to a gene; V was cut back by 5 bases and J by 9 bases. The CDR3 length is 13 residues. The CDR3, as DNA: TGTGCCAGCAGTCAAGGACAGGGGAGCATTCAGTACTTC. It specifies CASSQGQGSIQYF.

The chain joins TRBV6-5 to TRBJ1-2, with TRBD1 as a possible D gene (6 bases). Trimming pared 4 bases from V and 2 bases from J, leaving 8 bases between. This CDR3 region has 13 residues. Per the germline V gene, CDR1 is MNHEY and CDR2 is SVGAGI. CDR3 nucleotides: TGTGCCAGCAGTTTACAGGGAAACTATGGCTACACCTTC. This sequence encodes CASSLQGNYGYTF.

CDR3 protein: CASSLVVGADTQYF. The CDR3 DNA sequence: TGCGCCAGCAGCTTGGTCGTGGGCGCAGATACGCAGTATTTT. V and J are TRBV5-1 and TRBJ2-3; no definite D call. The CDR3 totals 14 residues. Germline CDR1 reads SGHRS; CDR2 reads YFSETQ. With 0 bases removed from V and 4 bases from J, the gap between germline ends came to 9 bases.

This chain joins TRBV5-5 and TRBJ2-4, with 7 positions matching TRBD2. V dropped 4 bases and J dropped 3; count of bases not matched to a gene: 7. The CDR3 sequence is 15 residues long. CDR1 and CDR2 from the germline V gene are SGHKS and YYEKEE (reference sequence). In DNA form, the CDR3 reads TGTGCCAGCAGCGCTGCCTCGGGAGGCAAAAACATTCAGTACTTC. Amino acids: CASSAASGGKNIQYF. The complete variable domain, with remaining parts taken from reference TRBV5-5 and TRBJ2-4, reads DAGVTQSPTHLIKTRGQQVTLRCSPISGHKSVSWYQQVLGQGPQFIFQYYEKEERGRGNFPDRFSARQFPNYSSELNVNALLLGDSALYLCASSAASGGKNIQYFGAGTRLSVL.

This chain joins TRBV2 and TRBJ1-6; TRBD1 aligns across 10 bases. This CDR3 region has 14 residues. Trimming cost V 7 bases and J 6 bases; bases outside gene matches: 3. Germline CDR1 is SNHLY and CDR2 is FYNNEI. The CDR3 DNA follows: TGTGCCAGCAAGCGGGACAGGGGTAATTCACCCCTCCACTTT. Protein: CASKRDRGNSPLHF.

The V and J genes are TRBV6-5 and TRBJ2-3; TRBD2 matches at 9 bases. V trimming: 6 bases; J trimming: 4 bases; junction bases outside the gene matches: 5. Germline V gene sequence: CDR1 MNHEY, CDR2 SVGAGI. The CDR3 extends over 14 amino acids. CDR3 nucleotide sequence: TGTGCCAGCAGCCGGGCGGGGGGGCCAGATACGCAGTATTTT. Translation gives CASSRAGGPDTQYF.

CDR3 DNA: TGCGCCAGCAGCCAAGGATTACTAGCGCAGAGCTCCTACAATGAGCAGTTCTTC. Amino acids: CASSQGLLAQSSYNEQFF. This chain joins TRBV4-1 and TRBJ2-1; TRBD2 aligns across 7 bases. The CDR3 spans 18 residues. Germline trimming cut 1 base from V and 0 bases from J; bases unmatched to any gene: 9. Germline CDR1 is MGHRA and CDR2 is YSYEKL.

This chain connects TRBV5-6 to TRBJ1-6; unclear D gene. The V end was cut by 5 bases, the J end by 7 bases, with 19 bases between. Per the germline V gene, CDR1 is SGHDT and CDR2 is YYEEEE. The CDR3 runs 16 residues. The CDR3 nucleotides read TGTGCCAGCAGGCCGGCTGTTCGGGCTCGGAATTCACCCCTCCACTTT. This encodes CASRPAVRARNSPLHF.

The J gene is TRBJ1-1, the V gene TRBV30; D unclear. This CDR3 spans 11 amino acids. With 3 bases removed from V and 2 bases from J, the gap between germline ends came to 4 bases. Germline V lookup: CDR1 GTSNPN, CDR2 SVGIG (reference sequence). The CDR3 coding sequence is TGTGCCTGGAGCCTCAACACTGAAGCTTTCTTT. This translates into CAWSLNTEAFF.

The chain joins TRBV28 to TRBJ1-2, with unresolved D. CDR3 length: 15 residues. Germline values: CDR1 MDHEN, CDR2 SYDVKM. Trimming removed 4 bases from V and 5 bases from J, with 17 bases in between. The CDR3 sequence is CASSSQIRDKYGYTF. DNA for the CDR3: TGTGCCAGCAGTTCCCAGATTCGAGACAAGTATGGCTACACCTTC.

The rearrangement joins TRBV18 to TRBJ2-5, with 8 bases lining up with TRBD2. In germline, CDR1 is KGHSH, CDR2 LQKENI. V trimming: 10 bases; J trimming: 1 base; junction bases outside the gene matches: 11. The CDR3 runs 15 residues. The CDR3 is CATTPGGRTQETQYF. The CDR3 nucleotides read TGTGCCACAACGCCGGGCGGGAGGACCCAAGAGACCCAGTACTTC.

A few counts support this clone. The CDR3 DNA sequence: TGTGCCAGCAGCCAAGGAGGGGCCCGGGTTAATGAAAAACTGTTTTTT. Its protein product is CASSQGGARVNEKLFF. V and J are TRBV3-1 (or the pseudogene TRBV3-2) and TRBJ1-4; TRBD1 might be the D (5 bases). Germline CDR1 LGHDT, CDR2 YNNKEL (reference sequence). Trimming cost V 1 base and J 4 bases, with 13 bases left between them. The CDR3 is 16 residues long.